The present entry profiles one T cell receptor (beta chain) with its context. Its specificity is not known. This CDR3 comprises 14 residues. CDR1 is SGHTA, CDR2 FQGNSA, per germline. Trimming removed 1 base at V and 7 bases at J, with 13 bases between. These data originate in a study of T cell responses to AZD1222 COVID-19 vaccine. Notes on the study in general: It was only after the peak T cell response that any repertoires were sampled. As reported, nearly half of all spike-specific TCRs target variant regions that are unmutated.

The assay was immunoSEQ multiplex PCR, and TCRdb's table has in-frame clones only and misses some. The table shows more than 120,000 clones, with roughly 92% occurring only once. The sequence came from an adult who received the AZD1222 COVID-19 vaccine. The chain joins TRBV7-2 to TRBJ1-2; D is unclear. The sample in question was peripheral blood, obtained 28 days after the second AZD1222 dose. CDR3 sequence reads: CASSLEGRSSGYTF. The CDR3 DNA sequence: TGTGCCAGCAGCTTAGAGGGCCGTAGCTCTGGCTACACCTTC.